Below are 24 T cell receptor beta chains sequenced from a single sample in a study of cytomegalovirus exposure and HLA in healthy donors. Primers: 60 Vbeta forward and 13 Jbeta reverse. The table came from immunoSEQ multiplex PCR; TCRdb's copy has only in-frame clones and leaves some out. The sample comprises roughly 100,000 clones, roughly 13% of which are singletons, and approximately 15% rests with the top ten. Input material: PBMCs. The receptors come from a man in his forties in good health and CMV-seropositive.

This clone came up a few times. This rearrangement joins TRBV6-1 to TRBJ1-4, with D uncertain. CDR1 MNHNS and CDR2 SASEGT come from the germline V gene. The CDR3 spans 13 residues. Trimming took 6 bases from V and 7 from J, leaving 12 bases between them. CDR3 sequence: CASRAPAGEKLFF. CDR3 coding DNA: TGTGCCAGCAGAGCCCCCGCGGGTGAAAAACTGTTTTTT.

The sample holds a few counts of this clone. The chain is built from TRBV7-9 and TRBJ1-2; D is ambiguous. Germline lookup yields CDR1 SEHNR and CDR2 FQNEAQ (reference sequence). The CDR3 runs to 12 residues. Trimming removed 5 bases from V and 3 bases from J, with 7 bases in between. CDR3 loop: CASSRQDYGYTF. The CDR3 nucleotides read TGTGCCAGCAGCCGGCAGGACTATGGCTACACCTTC.

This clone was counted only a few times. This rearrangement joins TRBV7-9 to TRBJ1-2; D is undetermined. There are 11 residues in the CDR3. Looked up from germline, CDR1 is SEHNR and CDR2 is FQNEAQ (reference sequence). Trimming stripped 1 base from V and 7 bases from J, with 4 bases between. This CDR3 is CASSLGGGYTF. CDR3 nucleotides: TGTGCCAGCAGCTTAGGAGGTGGCTACACCTTC.

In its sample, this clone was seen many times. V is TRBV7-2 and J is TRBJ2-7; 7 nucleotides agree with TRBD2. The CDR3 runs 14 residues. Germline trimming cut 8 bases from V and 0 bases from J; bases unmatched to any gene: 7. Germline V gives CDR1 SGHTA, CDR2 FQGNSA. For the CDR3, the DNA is TGTGCCAGCGGTCGGGGACTATCCTCCTACGAGCAGTACTTC. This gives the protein CASGRGLSSYEQYF.

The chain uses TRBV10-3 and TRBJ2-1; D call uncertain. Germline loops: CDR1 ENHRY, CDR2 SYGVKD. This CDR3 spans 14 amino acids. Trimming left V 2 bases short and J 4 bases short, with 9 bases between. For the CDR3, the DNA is TGTGCCATCAGTGAGCTAACGAGGTACAATGAGCAGTTCTTC. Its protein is CAISELTRYNEQFF.

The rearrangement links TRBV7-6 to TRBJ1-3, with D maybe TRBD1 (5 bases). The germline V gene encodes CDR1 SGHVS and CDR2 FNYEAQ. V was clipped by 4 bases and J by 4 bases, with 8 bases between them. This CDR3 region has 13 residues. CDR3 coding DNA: TGTGCCAGCAGCTCAGGGCTAGGAAACACCATATATTTT. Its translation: CASSSGLGNTIYF. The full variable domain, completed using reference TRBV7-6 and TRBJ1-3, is GAGVSQSPRYKVTKRGQDVALRCDPISGHVSLYWYRQALGQGPEFLTYFNYEAQQDKSGLPNDRFSAERPEGSISTLTIQRTEQRDSAMYRCASSSGLGNTIYFGEGSWLTVV.

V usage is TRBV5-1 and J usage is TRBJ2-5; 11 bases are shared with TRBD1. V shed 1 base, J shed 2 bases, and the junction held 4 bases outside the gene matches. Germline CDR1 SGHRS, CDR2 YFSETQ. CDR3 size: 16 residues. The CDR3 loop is CASSLWTGGTQETQYF. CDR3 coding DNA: TGCGCCAGCAGCTTGTGGACAGGGGGCACGCAAGAGACCCAGTACTTC.

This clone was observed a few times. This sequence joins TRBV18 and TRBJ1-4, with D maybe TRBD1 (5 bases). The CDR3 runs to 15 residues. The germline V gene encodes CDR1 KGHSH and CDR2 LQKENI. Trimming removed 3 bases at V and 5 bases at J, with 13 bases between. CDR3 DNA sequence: TGTGCCAGCTCACCCCTCCCAGGGAAGAATGAAAAACTGTTTTTT. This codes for CASSPLPGKNEKLFF.

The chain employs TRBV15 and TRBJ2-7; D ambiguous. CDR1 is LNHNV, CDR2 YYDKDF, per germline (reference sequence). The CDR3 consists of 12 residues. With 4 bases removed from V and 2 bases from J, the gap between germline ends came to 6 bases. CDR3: CATSTSPYEQYF. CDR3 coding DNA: TGTGCCACCAGCACTTCCCCCTACGAGCAGTACTTC. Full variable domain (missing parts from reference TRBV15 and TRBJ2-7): DAMVIQNPRYQVTQFGKPVTLSCSQTLNHNVMYWYQQKSSQAPKLLFHYYDKDFNNEADTPDNFQSRRPNTSFCFLDIRSPGLGDTAMYLCATSTSPYEQYFGPGTRLTVT.

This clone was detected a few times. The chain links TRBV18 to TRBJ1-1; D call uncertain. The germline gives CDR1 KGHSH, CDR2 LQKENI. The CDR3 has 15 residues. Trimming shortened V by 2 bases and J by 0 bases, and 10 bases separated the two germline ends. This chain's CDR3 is CASSPGGPMNTEAFF. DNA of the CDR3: TGTGCCAGCTCACCAGGAGGGCCCATGAACACTGAAGCTTTCTTT.

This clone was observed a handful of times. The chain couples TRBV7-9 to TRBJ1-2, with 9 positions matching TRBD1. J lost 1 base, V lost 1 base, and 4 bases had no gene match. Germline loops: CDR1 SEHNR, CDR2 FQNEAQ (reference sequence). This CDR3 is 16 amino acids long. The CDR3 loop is CASSLVGTGFNYGYTF. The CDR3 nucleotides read TGTGCCAGCAGCTTAGTTGGGACAGGGTTTAACTATGGCTACACCTTC.

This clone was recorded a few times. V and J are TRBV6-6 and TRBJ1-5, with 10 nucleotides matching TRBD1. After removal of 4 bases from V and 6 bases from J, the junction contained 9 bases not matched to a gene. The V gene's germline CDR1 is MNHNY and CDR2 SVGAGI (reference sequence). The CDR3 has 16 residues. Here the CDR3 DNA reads TGTGCCAGCAGTTCAGGGGACAGGGGAGCTAGTCAGCCCCAGCATTTT. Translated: CASSSGDRGASQPQHF.

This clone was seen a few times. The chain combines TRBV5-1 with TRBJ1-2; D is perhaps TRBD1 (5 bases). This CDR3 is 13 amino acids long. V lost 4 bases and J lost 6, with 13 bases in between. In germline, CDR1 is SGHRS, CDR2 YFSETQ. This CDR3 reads CASSRQGRDGYTF. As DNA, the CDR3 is TGCGCCAGCAGCCGCCAGGGAAGGGATGGCTACACCTTC.

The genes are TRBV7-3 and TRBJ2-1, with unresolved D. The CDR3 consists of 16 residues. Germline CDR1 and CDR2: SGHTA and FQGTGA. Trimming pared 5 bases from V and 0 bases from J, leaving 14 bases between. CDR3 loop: CASSPGWRSSYNEQFF. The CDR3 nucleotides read TGTGCCAGCAGCCCCGGTTGGCGGAGCTCCTACAATGAGCAGTTCTTC.

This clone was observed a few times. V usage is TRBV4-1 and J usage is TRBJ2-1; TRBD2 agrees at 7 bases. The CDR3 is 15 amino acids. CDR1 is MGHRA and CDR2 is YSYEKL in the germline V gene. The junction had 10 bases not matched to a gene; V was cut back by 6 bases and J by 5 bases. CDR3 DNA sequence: TGCGCCAGCAGACCAGCGGGGAGTAGGAACAATGAGCAGTTCTTC. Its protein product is CASRPAGSRNNEQFF.

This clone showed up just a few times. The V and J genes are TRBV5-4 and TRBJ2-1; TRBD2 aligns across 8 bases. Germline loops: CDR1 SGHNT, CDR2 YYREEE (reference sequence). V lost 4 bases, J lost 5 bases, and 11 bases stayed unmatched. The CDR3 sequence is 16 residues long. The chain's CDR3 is CASSPARVAGNNEQFF. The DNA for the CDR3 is TGTGCCAGCAGCCCGGCTAGGGTAGCGGGGAACAATGAGCAGTTCTTC.

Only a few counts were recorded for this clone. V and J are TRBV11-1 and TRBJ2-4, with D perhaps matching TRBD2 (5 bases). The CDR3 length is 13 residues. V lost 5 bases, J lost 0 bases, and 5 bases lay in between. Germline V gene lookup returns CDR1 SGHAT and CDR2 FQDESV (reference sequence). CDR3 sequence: CASSGLAKNIQYF. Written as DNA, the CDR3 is TGTGCCAGCAGCGGACTAGCCAAAAACATTCAGTACTTC.

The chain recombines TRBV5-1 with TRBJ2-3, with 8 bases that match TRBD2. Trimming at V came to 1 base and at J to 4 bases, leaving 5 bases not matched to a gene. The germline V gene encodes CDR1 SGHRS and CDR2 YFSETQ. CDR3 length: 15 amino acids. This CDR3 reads CASSLPGGNADTQYF. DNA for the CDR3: TGCGCCAGCAGCTTGCCGGGAGGGAACGCAGATACGCAGTATTTT.

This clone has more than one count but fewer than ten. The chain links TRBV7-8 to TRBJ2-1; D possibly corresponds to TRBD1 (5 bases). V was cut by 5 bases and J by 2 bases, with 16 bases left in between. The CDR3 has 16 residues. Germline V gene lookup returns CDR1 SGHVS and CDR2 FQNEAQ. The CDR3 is CASSGPRTPAYNEQFF. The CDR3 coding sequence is TGTGCCAGCAGCGGCCCCCGGACACCGGCCTACAATGAGCAGTTCTTC.

CDR3 protein: CASSLQATNYGYTF. The CDR3 DNA is TGTGCCAGCAGCTTGCAGGCTACTAACTATGGCTACACCTTC. The V and J genes are TRBV5-4 and TRBJ1-2; no definite D call. V was pared by 1 base and J by 0 bases, with 7 bases between. The CDR3 runs to 14 residues. The germline V gene encodes CDR1 SGHNT and CDR2 YYREEE (reference sequence).

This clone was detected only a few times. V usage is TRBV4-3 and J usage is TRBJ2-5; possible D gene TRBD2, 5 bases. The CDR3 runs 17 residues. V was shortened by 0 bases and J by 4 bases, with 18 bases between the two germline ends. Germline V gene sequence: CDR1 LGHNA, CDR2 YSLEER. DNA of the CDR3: TGCGCCAGCAGCCAAGATGGATCGGGGAAACTCGGAGAGACCCAGTACTTC. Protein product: CASSQDGSGKLGETQYF.

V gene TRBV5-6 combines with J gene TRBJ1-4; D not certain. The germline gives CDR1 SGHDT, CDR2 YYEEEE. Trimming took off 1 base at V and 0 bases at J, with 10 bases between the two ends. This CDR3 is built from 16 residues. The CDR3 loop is CASSLLQQATNEKLFF. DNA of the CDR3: TGTGCCAGCAGCTTGTTACAACAAGCAACTAATGAAAAACTGTTTTTT. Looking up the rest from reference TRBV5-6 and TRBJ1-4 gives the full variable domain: DAGVTQSPTHLIKTRGQQVTLRCSPKSGHDTVSWYQQALGQGPQFIFQYYEEEERQRGNFPDRFSGHQFPNYSSELNVNALLLGDSALYLCASSLLQQATNEKLFFGSGTQLSVL.

In DNA, the CDR3 is TGTGCCAGCAGCTCCCAGGGGGCGGGGGAGACCCAGTACTTC. Residues: CASSSQGAGETQYF. This chain uses TRBV5-4 with TRBJ2-5; 8 nucleotides match TRBD1. Germline V gene sequence: CDR1 SGHNT, CDR2 YYREEE (reference sequence). Trimming removed 3 bases from V and 5 bases from J; junction bases left unmatched: 6. The length of the CDR3 is 14 residues.

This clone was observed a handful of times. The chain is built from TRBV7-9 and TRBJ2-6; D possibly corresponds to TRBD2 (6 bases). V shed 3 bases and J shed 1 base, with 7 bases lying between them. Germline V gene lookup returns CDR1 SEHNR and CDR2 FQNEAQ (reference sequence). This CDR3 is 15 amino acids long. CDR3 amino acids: CASSFRGSGANVLTF. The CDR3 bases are TGTGCCAGCAGCTTCCGGGGGTCTGGGGCCAACGTCCTGACTTTC.